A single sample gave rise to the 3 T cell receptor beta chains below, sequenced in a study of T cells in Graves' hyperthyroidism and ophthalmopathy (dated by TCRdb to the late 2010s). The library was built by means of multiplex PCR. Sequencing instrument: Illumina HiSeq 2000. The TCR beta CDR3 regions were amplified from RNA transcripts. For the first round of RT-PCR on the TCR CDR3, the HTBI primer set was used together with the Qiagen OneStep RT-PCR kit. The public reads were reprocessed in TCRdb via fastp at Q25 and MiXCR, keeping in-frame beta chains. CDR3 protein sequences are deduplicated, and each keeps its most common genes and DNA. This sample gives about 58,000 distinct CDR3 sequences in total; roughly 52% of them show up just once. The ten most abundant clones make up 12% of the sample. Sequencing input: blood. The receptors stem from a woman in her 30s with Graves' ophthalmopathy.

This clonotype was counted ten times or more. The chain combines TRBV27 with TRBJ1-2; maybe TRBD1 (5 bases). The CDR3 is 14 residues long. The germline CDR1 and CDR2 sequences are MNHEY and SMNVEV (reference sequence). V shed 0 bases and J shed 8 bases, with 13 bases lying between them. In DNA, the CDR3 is TGTGCCAGCAGTTTATCGGTCAGGGAGGAGGGCTACACCTTC. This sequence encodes CASSLSVREEGYTF.

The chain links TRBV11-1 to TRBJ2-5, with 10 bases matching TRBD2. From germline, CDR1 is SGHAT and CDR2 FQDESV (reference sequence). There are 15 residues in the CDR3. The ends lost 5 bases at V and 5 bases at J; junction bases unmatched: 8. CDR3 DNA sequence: TGTGCCAGCAGCCTAAGCGGGAGGGCCAGTGAGACCCAGTACTTC. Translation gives CASSLSGRASETQYF.

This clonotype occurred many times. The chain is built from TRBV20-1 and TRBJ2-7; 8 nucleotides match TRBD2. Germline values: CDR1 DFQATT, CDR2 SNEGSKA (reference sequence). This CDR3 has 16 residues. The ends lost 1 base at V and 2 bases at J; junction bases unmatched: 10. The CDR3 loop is CSARALGAGVAYEQYF. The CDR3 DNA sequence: TGCAGTGCTAGAGCCTTGGGAGCGGGAGTCGCCTACGAGCAGTACTTC.